The rows below give T cell receptor beta chains drawn from one sample of a study of breast tumors, draining lymph nodes, adjacent tissues. One entry per CDR3 protein, called by TCRdb with MiXCR from the multiplex PCR reads. The data hold fewer than 140,000 distinct CDR3 sequences, with less than 40% observed a single time. Sequenced input: axillary lymph node tissue. These receptor sequences come from a female donor with breast cancer. Some clones in this sample may be carry-over from other donors' samples. The CDR3 runs from the conserved cysteine through the conserved F or W. A D gene is named only where the DNA matches it firmly. Clone size, where shown, is once, few, many, or a class for clones that have expanded.

size	V	D	J	DNA	CDR3
many	TRBV20-1	TRBD2	TRBJ2-1	TGCAGTGCTGGGGATGAGACTAGCGGGCTTACCGTCTTCAATGAGCAGTTCTTC	CSAGDETSGLTVFNEQFF
NA	TRBV28	NA	TRBJ1-2	TGTGCCAGCAGTTTATCCCCTGGGGGCTACACCTTC	CASSLSPGGYTF
NA	TRBV30	NA	TRBJ1-1	TGTGCCTGGCATTTGAACACTGAAGCTTTCTTT	CAWHLNTEAFF
many	TRBV10-3	NA	TRBJ2-1	TGTGCCATCAGTGAGTCGTATGAGGGGGTTCGTTGGGGGGGCGATGAGCAGTTCTTC	CAISESYEGVRWGGDEQFF
NA	TRBV18	TRBD1	TRBJ2-7	TGTGCCAGCTCTGCGAGTGGACAGGGAACTCGAGAGCAGTACTTC	CASSASGQGTREQYF
NA	TRBV5-5	TRBD1	TRBJ1-1	TGTGCCAGCAGCTTGTGGAGGACAGGAACTCGGGAAGCTTTCTTT	CASSLWRTGTREAFF
NA	TRBV10-3	TRBD2	TRBJ2-2	TGTGCCATCGGGCGGGGGGGCGGAACCGGGGAGCTGGTTTTT	CAIGRGGGTGELVF
NA	TRBV14	NA	TRBJ1-5	TGTGCCAGCAGCCAAGGCTCGGGGAAGATTAGCAATCAGCCCCAGCATTTT	CASSQGSGKISNQPQHF
NA	TRBV10-3	TRBD2	TRBJ2-2	TGTGCCATCAGTGAACGCGGGGGGGGACGAACGGGGGAGCTGTTTTTT	CAISERGGGRTGELFF
many	TRBV20-1	NA	TRBJ1-2	TGCAGTGAGCGATCGTTTTCGGATGGCTACACCTTC	CSERSFSDGYTF
NA	TRBV25-1	TRBD2	TRBJ2-1	TGTGCCACCCATAGCGGGAACGAGCAGTTCTTC	CATHSGNEQFF
many	TRBV3-1	NA	TRBJ1-2	TGTGCCAGCAGCCTGCTCGGGGGCTACACCTTC	CASSLLGGYTF
many	TRBV19	TRBD1	TRBJ2-7	TGTGCCAGTAGAGCAACAGGGGTAGGAGACGAGCAGTACTTC	CASRATGVGDEQYF
few	TRBV5-1	NA	TRBJ2-7	TGTGCCAGCAGCGCCGGGACAATATACTACGAGCAGTACTTC	CASSAGTIYYEQYF
many	TRBV2	NA	TRBJ2-1	TGTGCCAGCGCCACCGGCGATGAGCAGTTCTTC	CASATGDEQFF
NA	TRBV12-3/TRBV12-4	TRBD2	TRBJ2-5	TGTGCCACCGCACTTAGCGGGAGGAACGCCGAGACCCAGTACTTC	CATALSGRNAETQYF